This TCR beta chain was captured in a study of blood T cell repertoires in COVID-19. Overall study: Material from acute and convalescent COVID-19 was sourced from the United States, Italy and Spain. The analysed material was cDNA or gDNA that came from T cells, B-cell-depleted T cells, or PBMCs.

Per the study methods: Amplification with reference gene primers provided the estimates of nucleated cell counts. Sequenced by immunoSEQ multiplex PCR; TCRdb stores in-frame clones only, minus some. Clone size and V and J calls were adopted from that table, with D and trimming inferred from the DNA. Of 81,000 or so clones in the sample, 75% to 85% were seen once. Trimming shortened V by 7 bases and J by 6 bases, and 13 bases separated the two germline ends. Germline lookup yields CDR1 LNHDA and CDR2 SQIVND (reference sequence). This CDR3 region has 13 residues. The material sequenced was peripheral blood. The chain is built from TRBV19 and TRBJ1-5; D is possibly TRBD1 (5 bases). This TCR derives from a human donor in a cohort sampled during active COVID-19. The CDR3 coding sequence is TGTGCCAGTACGGACATGCCGATTCAGCCCCAGCATTTT. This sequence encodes CASTDMPIQPQHF.